Detailed here is one T cell receptor (beta chain). The data stem from a study of blood T cell repertoires in COVID-19. Overall study context: COVID-19 samples, acute and convalescent, were from the United States, Italy and Spain. In each case, the material was cDNA or gDNA derived from T cells, B-cell-depleted T cells, or PBMCs.

This CDR3 has 14 residues. The germline CDR1 and CDR2 sequences are SGDLS and YYNGEE. Germline trimming cut 5 bases from V and 1 base from J; bases unmatched to any gene: 3. Original handling: Estimation of nucleated cell counts was performed using reference gene primer amplification. Clones were read by immunoSEQ multiplex PCR, and TCRdb kept only the in-frame ones, dropping some. Clone size and V and J calls were adopted from that table, with D and trimming inferred from the DNA. The table lists 400,000 to 450,000 clones, 75% to 90% of them singletons. The Seattle patients, enrolled during active infection, were followed longitudinally.

The chain uses TRBV9 and TRBJ1-1, with TRBD1 identical over 9 bases. The sequenced sample was peripheral blood. The TCR was taken from a woman aged 40 to 55 with COVID-19, enrolled during active disease. CDR3 sequence: CASSRGQGNTEAFF. CDR3 DNA sequence: TGTGCCAGCAGTCGGGGACAGGGGAACACTGAAGCTTTCTTT.